A selection of T cell receptor beta chains follows, all from one sample in a study of blood T cell repertoires in COVID-19. Profiled with immunoSEQ multiplex PCR; TCRdb holds only in-frame clones, not every one. The data show about 190,000 clones, with less than 90% seen just once and roughly 20% held by the top ten. Sequencing was done on a sample of peripheral blood. The receptors here all came from a human donor in a cohort sampled during active COVID-19. CDR3s include the opening cysteine and the closing phenylalanine or tryptophan. The D gene is left open where the match is weak. Clone size appears in some rows only: once, few, many, or a class for an expanded clone.

j_gene	abundance	v_gene	d_gene	CDR3aa	CDR3nt
TRBJ2-1	once	TRBV7-3	TRBD1	CASSVEIKGAGDEQFF	TGTGCCAGCAGCGTTGAGATCAAGGGGGCGGGCGATGAGCAGTTCTTC
TRBJ1-1	-	TRBV3-1/TRBV3-2	TRBD1	CASSPTGTLDTEAFF	TGTGCCAGCAGCCCGACAGGGACACTAGACACTGAAGCTTTCTTT
TRBJ2-3	many	TRBV7-2	TRBD2	CASSLRRLAGGLDTQYF	TGTGCCAGCAGCTTACGCCGACTAGCGGGGGGGCTCGATACGCAGTATTTT
TRBJ1-2	-	TRBV28	-	CASSLGQNNYGYTF	TGTGCCAGCAGTTTAGGACAGAATAACTATGGCTACACCTTC
TRBJ2-7	-	TRBV5-5	TRBD1	CASSLAATGYPYEQYF	TGTGCCAGCAGCTTGGCCGCGACAGGGTACCCTTACGAGCAGTACTTC
TRBJ1-5	few	TRBV27	-	CASSEVVNQPQHF	TGTGCCAGCAGTGAGGTCGTAAATCAGCCCCAGCATTTT
TRBJ2-1	once	TRBV5-4	TRBD1	CASSLQGVPASYNEQFF	TGTGCCAGCAGCTTACAGGGGGTACCTGCATCCTACAATGAGCAGTTCTTC
TRBJ2-1	-	TRBV5-6	-	CASSLYRDTYNEQFF	TGTGCCAGCAGCCTATACCGAGACACATACAATGAGCAGTTCTTC
TRBJ1-2	-	TRBV28	TRBD1	CASSLGDRGRIGGYTF	TGTGCCAGCAGTTTAGGAGACAGGGGAAGAATTGGTGGCTACACCTTC
TRBJ1-3	-	TRBV7-9	-	CASSLLGASGNTIYF	TGTGCCAGCAGCTTACTAGGGGCCTCTGGAAACACCATATATTTT
TRBJ2-5	-	TRBV7-3	-	CASSAAGRRETQYF	TGTGCCAGCAGCGCCGCAGGTCGCAGGGAGACCCAGTACTTC
TRBJ1-2	-	TRBV27	TRBD1	CASGTYRGRDGYTF	TGTGCCAGCGGAACATACAGGGGGCGGGATGGCTACACCTTC
TRBJ2-6	-	TRBV18	-	CASSPQVGANVLTF	TGTGCCAGCTCACCCCAGGTTGGGGCCAACGTCCTGACTTTC
TRBJ1-2	-	TRBV2	-	CASSESPAANYGYTF	TGTGCCAGCAGTGAATCCCCCGCAGCTAACTATGGCTACACCTTC
TRBJ2-1	-	TRBV28	TRBD2	CASQAGGYNEQFF	TGTGCCAGCCAAGCGGGGGGTTACAATGAGCAGTTCTTC
TRBJ1-2	-	TRBV6-5	-	CASRNIDGYTF	TGTGCCAGCAGAAATATAGATGGCTACACCTTC
TRBJ2-6	-	TRBV5-1	-	CASSLDRANVLTF	TGCGCCAGCAGCTTGGACAGGGCCAACGTCCTGACTTTC
TRBJ2-3	-	TRBV29-1	TRBD2	CSAPGLASSGVTDTQYF	TGCAGCGCGCCAGGTTTGGCGTCCAGCGGGGTCACAGATACGCAGTATTTT
TRBJ2-5	once	TRBV4-1	-	CASSQDFPGHLKETQYF	TGCGCCAGCAGCCAAGATTTCCCGGGACATTTAAAAGAGACCCAGTACTTC
TRBJ2-3	-	TRBV9	-	CASSVVSSTDTQYF	TGTGCCAGCAGCGTAGTGTCTAGCACAGATACGCAGTATTTT
TRBJ1-2	-	TRBV2	-	CASSIYIRGGGYTF	TGTGCCAGCAGTATATACATCAGGGGTGGCGGCTACACCTTC
TRBJ2-1	-	TRBV24-1	-	CATSDPTFSLLNEQFF	TGTGCCACCAGTGACCCTACTTTTTCCCTCCTCAATGAGCAGTTCTTC
TRBJ2-7	-	TRBV6-5	-	CASSSSFSSSYEQYF	TGTGCCAGCAGCTCAAGTTTCTCGAGCTCCTACGAGCAGTACTTC
TRBJ2-3	-	TRBV9	TRBD2	CASSSRLARPDTQYF	TGTGCCAGCAGCTCCCGACTAGCCCGGCCGGATACGCAGTATTTT
TRBJ2-5	-	TRBV9	-	CASSVDQGTETQYF	TGTGCCAGCAGCGTAGATCAGGGAACTGAGACCCAGTACTTC
TRBJ2-5	-	TRBV19	TRBD2	CASSTTSGGLVETQYF	TGTGCCAGTAGTACGACTAGCGGGGGGCTGGTGGAGACCCAGTACTTC
TRBJ1-5	-	TRBV4-1	-	CASSQDASLTGRQPQHF	TGCGCCAGCAGCCAAGATGCCAGCTTGACAGGACGTCAGCCCCAGCATTTT
TRBJ1-6	-	TRBV4-1	-	CASGGQTGNLYNSPLHF	TGCGCCAGCGGGGGACAAACAGGGAACCTTTATAATTCACCCCTCCACTTT
TRBJ1-1	few	TRBV20-1	-	CSASPGTRDTEAFF	TGCAGTGCTAGTCCCGGGACAAGGGACACTGAAGCTTTCTTT
TRBJ2-1	once	TRBV9	TRBD2	CASSVMASGRFYNEQFF	TGTGCCAGCAGCGTAATGGCTAGCGGGAGGTTTTACAATGAGCAGTTCTTC
TRBJ1-1	-	TRBV19	-	CASSLWSGNTEAFF	TGTGCCAGTAGTTTGTGGTCGGGGAACACTGAAGCTTTCTTT
TRBJ2-6	-	TRBV10-3	-	CAIRLVEGTGANVLTF	TGTGCCATCAGATTGGTGGAGGGAACTGGGGCCAACGTCCTGACTTTC
TRBJ2-2	-	TRBV9	TRBD2	CASGGLVGTGELFF	TGTGCCAGCGGTGGACTAGTTGGAACCGGGGAGCTGTTTTTT
TRBJ1-1	-	TRBV15	-	CATSREGDIREAFF	TGTGCCACCAGCAGAGAGGGGGACATACGTGAAGCTTTCTTT
TRBJ2-1	-	TRBV29-1	-	CSAEDGVLDEQFF	TGCAGCGCCGAGGACGGGGTCCTCGATGAGCAGTTCTTC
TRBJ2-1	-	TRBV4-2	-	CASSQLTDWTSYNEQFF	TGTGCCAGCAGCCAACTAACCGACTGGACTTCCTACAATGAGCAGTTCTTC
TRBJ2-5	-	TRBV19	-	CASSIAETQYF	TGTGCCAGTAGTATCGCGGAGACCCAGTACTTC
TRBJ2-2	-	TRBV23-1	-	CASRCTGRAGELFF	TGCGCCAGCAGGTGCACAGGGAGAGCCGGGGAGCTGTTTTTT
TRBJ1-3	few	TRBV6-6	-	CASSRGPRSGNTIYF	TGTGCCAGCAGTAGAGGGCCGCGCTCTGGAAACACCATATATTTT
TRBJ2-3	-	TRBV12-3/TRBV12-4	-	CASSFSSDDTQYF	TGTGCCAGCAGTTTTTCGAGCGACGATACGCAGTATTTT